The TCR beta chain described here comes from a study of identical twins. This clonotype was counted between two and nine times. What it binds is unknown. Whole-study results and caveats: These conclusions were based on statistical analysis (cross-sectional, not following the same donors). Invariant MAIT and iNKT cells may have partly biased zero-insertion analyses. Memory repertoires showed no such pattern, whereas abundant cord blood beta clonotypes carried fewer insertions.

Template switching introduced a universal primer site, and the cDNA bore unique molecular identifiers. TCRdb ran MiXCR on the 5' RACE reads and lists one entry per CDR3 protein. The table records just under 650,000 distinct CDR3 sequences, roughly 6.6% of them present only once. This CDR3 is built from 18 residues. V was pared by 4 bases and J by 5 bases, with 24 bases between. Germline assignment: CDR1 SNHLY and CDR2 FYNNEI. These sequences were also reported in another study, on yellow fever vaccine responses in identical twins.

Source material: PBMCs. The source is a woman under 30 in good health. The chain couples TRBV2 to TRBJ2-1; no firm D call. The CDR3 here is CASSGSTLPRSSHNEQFF. DNA of the CDR3: TGTGCCAGCAGTGGCAGTACACTTCCCCGAAGTTCCCACAATGAGCAGTTCTTC.